These 24 T cell receptor beta chains share one sample of origin, sequenced in a study of regulatory T cells in long-lasting Graves disease. Time point described: persistent/refractory GD, antithyroid drugs over 5 years with positive TRAb. The TCR library used RNA extracted from PBMCs. Library construction for TCR beta used iRepertoire HTBI primers and Arm-PCR of CDR3 regions. From the multiplex PCR reads, TCRdb called clonotypes with MiXCR, one entry per CDR3 protein. The sample carries roughly 300,000 distinct CDR3 sequences, around a fifth recorded once. The sequenced sample was peripheral blood mononuclear cells (PBMCs), obtained when the disease was refractory, from a patient treated with antithyroid drugs. The source is a female donor with Graves disease.

A remark on this clonotype: A much larger clonotype is one base distant, so this may be a read error. The chain uses TRBV9 and TRBJ2-5; D unclear. CDR3 length: 16 residues. Germline CDR1 is SGDLS and CDR2 is YYNGEE. CDR3 loop: CASSVAAIPLQGTQYF. Written as DNA, the CDR3 is TGTGCCAGCAGCGTAGCGGCGATCCCCCTCCAAGGGACCCAGTACTTC.

This clonotype has at least ten counts. The genes are TRBV28 and TRBJ1-5; D gene ambiguous. V was pared by 3 bases and J by 10 bases, with 7 bases between. The CDR3 covers 11 residues. Per the germline V gene, CDR1 is MDHEN and CDR2 is SYDVKM. CDR3 sequence (DNA): TGTGCCAGCAGTTTTAAGGGCCCCCAGCATTTT. Its translation is CASSFKGPQHF.

This clonotype was detected ten times or more. J is TRBJ2-7 and V is TRBV27; no definite D call. Trimming left V 3 bases short and J 5 bases short, with 14 bases between. CDR1 is MNHEY and CDR2 is SMNVEV in the germline V gene (reference sequence). The CDR3 is made up of 14 amino acids. CDR3 sequence: CASSLGGSEHEQYF. CDR3 nucleotide sequence: TGTGCCAGCAGTTTGGGCGGATCGGAGCACGAGCAGTACTTC.

The rearrangement joins TRBV7-9 to TRBJ2-7; tentatively, D is TRBD1 or TRBD2 (5 bases each). Germline V lookup: CDR1 SEHNR, CDR2 FQNEAQ (reference sequence). Deletions cut 5 bases from V and 5 bases from J, with 13 bases between. CDR3 size: 13 residues. CDR3 sequence: CASSQRRGDEQYF. For the CDR3, the DNA is TGTGCCAGCAGCCAACGACGGGGCGACGAGCAGTACTTC.

In this sample, this clonotype turned up many times. The rearrangement joins TRBV6-1 to TRBJ2-6; D not resolved. This CDR3 region has 17 residues. Deletions cut 10 bases from V and 0 bases from J, with 19 bases between. CDR1 is MNHNS, CDR2 SASEGT, per germline. The DNA of the CDR3 is TGTGCCACCAAGGGCCAGGCAAAATACTCTGGGGCCAACGTCCTGACTTTC. This encodes CATKGQAKYSGANVLTF.

This clonotype was detected many times. The genes are TRBV2 and TRBJ1-2, with D perhaps TRBD1 (6 bases). Germline V gives CDR1 SNHLY, CDR2 FYNNEI. V lost 8 bases and J lost 5, with 12 bases in between. The CDR3 totals 12 residues. The CDR3: CASEQGRYGYTF. CDR3 DNA: TGTGCCAGCGAGCAGGGGCGGTATGGCTACACCTTC.

This clonotype came up many times. V usage is TRBV10-3 and J usage is TRBJ1-2; D ambiguous. This CDR3 spans 11 amino acids. Germline CDR1 reads ENHRY; CDR2 reads SYGVKD. V was cut by 10 bases and J by 8 bases, with 14 bases left in between. CDR3 nucleotide sequence: TGTGCCAGCGCTTCGGACTGGGGCTACACCTTC. Translating gives CASASDWGYTF.

With regard to this clonotype: This could be a read error, since a much larger clone is one nucleotide away. V usage is TRBV7-8 and J usage is TRBJ1-2, with no clear D. Germline CDR1 reads SGHVS; CDR2 reads FQNEAQ. This CDR3 has 12 residues. This CDR3 reads CASNLGLGGYTF. The CDR3 coding sequence is TGTGCCAGCAACTTAGGGCTAGGCGGCTACACCTTC.

In DNA form, the CDR3 reads TGTGCCAGCAGTGAACCCACGGGGTCTGGAAACACCATATATTTT. It is translated as CASSEPTGSGNTIYF. The chain is built from TRBV6-1 and TRBJ1-3, with D hard to call. The V end was cut by 2 bases, the J end by 1 base, with 9 bases between. CDR1 and CDR2 (germline): MNHNS, SASEGT. The CDR3 contains 15 residues.

This clonotype showed up just a few times. This chain's CDR3 is CASSQLEGVHSRNTEAFF. CDR3 nucleotides: TGCGCCAGCAGCCAACTGGAGGGGGTTCATTCGAGAAACACTGAAGCTTTCTTT. The V and J genes are TRBV4-1 and TRBJ1-1, with D possibly TRBD1 on 6 matching bases. Trimming shortened V by 2 bases and J by 2 bases, and 21 bases separated the two germline ends. The CDR3 contains 18 residues. CDR1 and CDR2 from the germline V gene are MGHRA and YSYEKL.

V and J are TRBV7-9 and TRBJ1-5; 7 bases line up with TRBD1. CDR3 length: 16 residues. With V trimmed by 5 bases and J by 0 bases, 7 bases remained unmatched. Germline V gene data show CDR1 as SEHNR and CDR2 as FQNEAQ (reference sequence). The CDR3 here is CASSRRGDDSNQPQHF. The CDR3 DNA reads as TGTGCCAGCAGCCGCAGGGGGGATGATAGCAATCAGCCCCAGCATTTT.

This clonotype was seen many times. V usage is TRBV6-1 and J usage is TRBJ1-2; possible D gene TRBD1, 6 bases. Trimming stripped 1 base from V and 1 base from J, with 10 bases between. Germline V gives CDR1 MNHNS, CDR2 SASEGT. The CDR3 is 15 residues long. The CDR3 protein is CASSEGGALNYGYTF. CDR3 nucleotides: TGTGCCAGCAGTGAAGGGGGGGCACTTAACTATGGCTACACCTTC.

This clonotype was detected only a few times. The chain recombines TRBV3-1 with TRBJ2-7; a possible D gene is TRBD2 (5 bases). Trimming shortened V by 3 bases and J by 1 base, and 22 bases separated the two germline ends. The germline CDR1 and CDR2 sequences are LGHDT and YNNKEL (reference sequence). The length of the CDR3 is 18 residues. CDR3 bases: TGTGCCAGCAGCCAGTCCCCTCTAGCAACCCCCTTATCCTACGAGCAGTACTTC. Its translation: CASSQSPLATPLSYEQYF.

About this clonotype: This may arise from a read error, as a much more abundant clone is one base away. The chain links TRBV6-1 to TRBJ2-7; a possible D gene is TRBD1 (6 bases). The CDR3 has 15 amino acids. The germline V gene has CDR1 MNHNS and CDR2 SASEGT. CDR3 nucleotide sequence: TGTGCCAGCAGTATGATGCGGACAGCGACCTACGAGCAGTGCTTC. Translated: CASSMMRTATYEQCF.

This clonotype was counted many times. DNA of the CDR3: TGTGCCAGTTCAGAAGAGCCAGGGAACACTGAAGCTTTCTTT. Its translation: CASSEEPGNTEAFF. J is TRBJ1-1 and V is TRBV19; no clear D. This CDR3 is built from 14 residues. V was clipped by 8 bases and J by 1 base, with 14 bases between them. Germline CDR1 and CDR2: LNHDA and SQIVND (reference sequence). Using reference TRBV19 and TRBJ1-1 for the parts outside the CDR3, the full variable domain is DGGITQSPKYLFRKEGQNVTLSCEQNLNHDAMYWYRQDPGQGLRLIYYSQIVNDFQKGDIAEGYSVSREKKESFPLTVTSAQKNPTAFYLCASSEEPGNTEAFFGQGTRLTVV.

This clonotype was observed a handful of times. The CDR3 spells CASMDLVSMRHTQYF. As DNA, the CDR3 is TGTGCCAGCATGGACCTAGTTTCGATGCGACATACGCAGTATTTT. This chain uses TRBV2 with TRBJ2-3, with D unresolved. Germline CDR1 SNHLY, CDR2 FYNNEI. The germline V and J ends were trimmed by 7 bases and 7 bases, with 21 bases remaining between them. The CDR3 runs 15 residues.

This clonotype was picked up a small number of times. An end of the junction differs from the germline gene, which may be a read error. The genes are TRBV7-7 and TRBJ1-5, with TRBD1 as a possible D gene (5 bases). The CDR3 extends over 17 amino acids. Germline V CDR1 and CDR2: SSHAT, FNYEAQ (reference sequence). The CDR3 region is CASSPRTQGNSNQPQHF. In DNA form, the CDR3 reads TGTGCTAGCAGCCCCAGAACTCAGGGAAATAGCAATCAGCCCCAGCATTTT.

This clonotype was counted between two and nine times. V and J are TRBV19 and TRBJ2-6; TRBD2 is a possible D gene (6 bases). The CDR3 is made up of 17 amino acids. The germline CDR1 and CDR2 sequences are LNHDA and SQIVND (reference sequence). Between the trimmed V and J ends, which lost 7 bases and 0 bases, there was a span of 16 bases. Here the CDR3 DNA reads TGTGCCAGTACGGGGGTGGGAATTCTCTCTGGGGCCAACGTCCTGACTTTC. As protein: CASTGVGILSGANVLTF.

This clonotype was seen more than once but under ten times. The chain joins TRBV6-1 to TRBJ1-1, with 9 bases that match TRBD1. CDR3 length equals 15 residues. Germline V gene data show CDR1 as MNHNS and CDR2 as SASEGT. Losses at the gene ends were 5 bases for V and 6 bases for J; bases not matched to a gene: 10. CDR3 residues: CASSKTGTGSAEAFF. CDR3 nucleotide sequence: TGTGCCAGCAGTAAGACCGGGACAGGGAGCGCTGAAGCTTTCTTT.

The table lists this clonotype with many counts. The chain employs TRBV28 and TRBJ1-1; possible D gene TRBD1, 5 bases. This CDR3 has 14 amino acids. The germline V and J ends were trimmed by 2 bases and 2 bases, with 9 bases remaining between them. The germline CDR1 and CDR2 sequences are MDHEN and SYDVKM. CDR3 coding DNA: TGTGCCAGCAGTTTAGGGGACCCAAACACTGAAGCTTTCTTT. Translation gives CASSLGDPNTEAFF.

This clonotype was picked up many times. CDR3 sequence: CASSYSSWGDYGYTF. The CDR3 DNA is TGTGCCAGCAGTTACTCGAGTTGGGGAGACTATGGCTACACCTTC. The V call is TRBV6-2 or TRBV6-3, the J call TRBJ1-2, with D unclear. V was cut by 0 bases and J by 3 bases, with 11 bases left in between. Germline lookup yields CDR1 MNHEY and CDR2 SVGEGT. This CDR3 region has 15 residues.

This clonotype was counted between two and nine times. The chain is built from TRBV27 and TRBJ2-7, with D unresolved. The V end lost 4 bases, the J end lost 6 bases, and 10 bases lay between the germline ends. The germline CDR1 and CDR2 sequences are MNHEY and SMNVEV (reference sequence). This CDR3 contains 12 residues. The CDR3 DNA sequence: TGTGCCAGCAGTTCCGGTTGGGGCGAGCAGTACTTC. Translation gives CASSSGWGEQYF.

This clonotype was seen repeatedly, ten times or more. The chain uses TRBV2 and TRBJ1-1; 8 nucleotides match TRBD1. The CDR3 length is 12 residues. V shed 5 bases and J 9 bases; nucleotides not matched to a gene: 5. Germline V lookup: CDR1 SNHLY, CDR2 FYNNEI. The CDR3 is CASSYRQGQAFF. The DNA of the CDR3 is TGTGCCAGCAGTTACCGACAGGGGCAAGCTTTCTTT.

This clonotype turned up a few times. The CDR3 DNA is TGCAGTGCTACCCCGACAGGCCGTAGGGGAAATTCACCCCTCCACTTT. It is translated as CSATPTGRRGNSPLHF. V is TRBV20-1 and J is TRBJ1-6; D is perhaps TRBD1 (6 bases). The CDR3 runs to 16 residues. V lost 4 bases and J lost 7, with 20 bases in between. Germline V gives CDR1 DFQATT, CDR2 SNEGSKA (reference sequence).